This entry is about one TCR beta chain. Its target is unknown. CDR3 length: 20 amino acids. Per the germline V gene, CDR1 is SGHVS and CDR2 is FNYEAQ. V shed 1 base, J shed 0 bases, and the junction held 15 bases outside the gene matches. The sample originates from a study of T cells in Graves' hyperthyroidism and ophthalmopathy. Background on the study: The initial diagnosis was the point when peripheral blood was collected, ahead of any treatment.

Study conclusions and caveats: Peripheral blood also featured most of the thyroid clonotypes expanded above 0.001.

RNA transcripts yielded amplified TCR beta CDR3 regions. HTBI primers were used for first-round RT-PCR of the TCR CDR3. TCRdb processed the multiplex PCR reads anew with MiXCR; each CDR3 protein has one entry. This sample carries 300,000 to 400,000 distinct CDR3 sequences, approximately 15% of them seen once, and the ten largest clones take approximately 10%. Thyroid ultrasound, orbital computed tomography, clinical symptoms, and serum thyroxine and TRAb underpinned diagnoses. A roughly 9.3 ml volume of fresh peripheral blood provided the PBMCs. Material for sequencing was blood. This chain links TRBV7-6 with TRBJ2-1, with 7 nucleotides matching TRBD2. The sequence was obtained from a woman aged 55-69 years with Graves' hyperthyroidism. CDR3 bases: TGTGCCAGCAGCTTAGTGGGTCGGGCGAGCGGGGCCAGCTCCTACAATGAGCAGTTCTTC. Translation: CASSLVGRASGASSYNEQFF.